This TCR beta chain appears in the sequencing data of a study of neurological immune-mediated disorders. TCRdb independently ran MiXCR on the 5' RACE reads; one entry per CDR3 protein. The sample shows more than 70,000 distinct CDR3 sequences, roughly 15% of them seen only once. This clonotype was seen many times. CDR1 is SGHTA, CDR2 FQGNSA, per germline. CDR3 length equals 15 residues. V lost 4 bases and J 1 base, leaving 13 bases between the germline ends. The study used blood bank volunteers in Maryland, USA, as healthy controls. The sequenced material came from PBMCs. This receptor was taken from a middle-aged woman in good health. The chain recombines TRBV7-2 with TRBJ1-1; D is ambiguous. The DNA of the CDR3 is TGTGCCAGCAGCTCACAACCTTGGGGGAACACTGAAGCTTTCTTT. Encoded protein: CASSSQPWGNTEAFF.